Each of the 9 T cell receptor beta chains below was sequenced from the same sample in a study of blood T cell repertoires in COVID-19. TCRdb keeps only in-frame clones here, not all; method: immunoSEQ multiplex PCR. This sample has 150,000 to 200,000 clones, with 86% found just once. Sequencing used peripheral blood. All receptors come from a woman aged 60-75 years with COVID-19, enrolled during active disease.

The CDR3 sequence: CASTREGNTIYF. In DNA, the CDR3 is TGTGCCAGCACCCGTGAGGGAAACACCATATATTTT. This chain connects TRBV6-5 to TRBJ1-3; no definite D call. Trimming removed 7 bases at V and 4 bases at J, with 8 bases between. This CDR3 contains 12 residues. Germline CDR1 reads MNHEY; CDR2 reads SVGAGI.

This chain links TRBV24-1 with TRBJ2-4, with 7 bases lining up with TRBD1. The ends lost 3 bases at V and 9 bases at J; junction bases unmatched: 4. CDR3 length: 13 amino acids. Germline CDR1 and CDR2: KGHDR and SFDVKD. The CDR3 sequence is CATSDRGLGIQYF. CDR3 DNA sequence: TGTGCCACCAGTGATAGGGGGCTCGGCATTCAGTACTTC.

The rearrangement joins TRBV4-3 to TRBJ2-4; D might be TRBD2 (6 bases). The V gene lost 1 base and the J gene lost 0 bases, with 10 bases spanning the gap. Germline V lookup: CDR1 LGHNA, CDR2 YSLEER. The CDR3 sequence is 16 residues long. Written as DNA, the CDR3 is TGCGCCAGCAGCCAAGCGGGAGCACTAGCCAAAAACATTCAGTACTTC. The encoded protein is CASSQAGALAKNIQYF.

The J gene is TRBJ2-5, the V gene TRBV5-4; 9 bases fit TRBD2. The CDR3 spans 14 residues. The junction had 1 base not matched to a gene; V was cut back by 0 bases and J by 4 bases. Germline CDR1 SGHNT, CDR2 YYREEE (reference sequence). This CDR3 is CASSLVSGRETQYF. The CDR3 nucleotides read TGTGCCAGCAGCTTGGTTAGCGGGAGAGAGACCCAGTACTTC.

This sequence joins TRBV6-6 and TRBJ1-6; 9 nucleotides match TRBD1. The CDR3 is 15 residues long. Per the germline V gene, CDR1 is MNHNY and CDR2 is SVGAGI (reference sequence). Trimming cost V 3 bases and J 7 bases; bases outside gene matches: 4. This CDR3 is CASSYPGQGNSPLHF. In DNA, the CDR3 is TGTGCCAGCAGTTATCCCGGACAGGGGAATTCACCCCTCCACTTT.

V gene TRBV6-5 combines with J gene TRBJ2-1, with 10 bases aligning to TRBD1. The CDR3 has 16 amino acids. Germline values: CDR1 MNHEY, CDR2 SVGAGI. V trimming: 2 bases; J trimming: 7 bases; junction bases outside the gene matches: 8. The CDR3: CASSYTGQGLRNEQFF. The CDR3 DNA is TGTGCCAGCAGTTACACGGGACAGGGGTTGAGGAATGAGCAGTTCTTC.

The rearrangement links TRBV6-1 to TRBJ1-1; a weak D match, TRBD1 (5 bases). Germline loops: CDR1 MNHNS, CDR2 SASEGT. The CDR3 is 14 amino acids. The germline V and J ends were trimmed by 7 bases and 3 bases, with 15 bases remaining between them. The chain's CDR3 is CASTPSRGDTEAFF. The CDR3 DNA reads as TGTGCCAGCACCCCCTCTCGGGGGGACACTGAAGCTTTCTTT.

The V gene is TRBV6-5, the J gene TRBJ2-3; 9 bases align to TRBD1. Germline loops: CDR1 MNHEY, CDR2 SVGAGI. The V and J ends lost 8 bases and 0 bases, in that order; junction bases with no gene match: 6. This CDR3 is built from 15 residues. CDR3 sequence reads: CASRDRDWSTDTQYF. CDR3 bases: TGTGCCAGCCGGGACAGGGATTGGAGCACAGATACGCAGTATTTT.

The CDR3 nucleotides are TGTGCCAGCAGTCTTCTAGGCCAAAACACCGGGGAGCTGTTTTTT. Amino acid sequence: CASSLLGQNTGELFF. The chain carries TRBV9 and TRBJ2-2; D is unresolved. V was trimmed by 5 bases and J by 2 bases, leaving 13 bases between them. Germline values: CDR1 SGDLS, CDR2 YYNGEE. The CDR3 extends over 15 amino acids.